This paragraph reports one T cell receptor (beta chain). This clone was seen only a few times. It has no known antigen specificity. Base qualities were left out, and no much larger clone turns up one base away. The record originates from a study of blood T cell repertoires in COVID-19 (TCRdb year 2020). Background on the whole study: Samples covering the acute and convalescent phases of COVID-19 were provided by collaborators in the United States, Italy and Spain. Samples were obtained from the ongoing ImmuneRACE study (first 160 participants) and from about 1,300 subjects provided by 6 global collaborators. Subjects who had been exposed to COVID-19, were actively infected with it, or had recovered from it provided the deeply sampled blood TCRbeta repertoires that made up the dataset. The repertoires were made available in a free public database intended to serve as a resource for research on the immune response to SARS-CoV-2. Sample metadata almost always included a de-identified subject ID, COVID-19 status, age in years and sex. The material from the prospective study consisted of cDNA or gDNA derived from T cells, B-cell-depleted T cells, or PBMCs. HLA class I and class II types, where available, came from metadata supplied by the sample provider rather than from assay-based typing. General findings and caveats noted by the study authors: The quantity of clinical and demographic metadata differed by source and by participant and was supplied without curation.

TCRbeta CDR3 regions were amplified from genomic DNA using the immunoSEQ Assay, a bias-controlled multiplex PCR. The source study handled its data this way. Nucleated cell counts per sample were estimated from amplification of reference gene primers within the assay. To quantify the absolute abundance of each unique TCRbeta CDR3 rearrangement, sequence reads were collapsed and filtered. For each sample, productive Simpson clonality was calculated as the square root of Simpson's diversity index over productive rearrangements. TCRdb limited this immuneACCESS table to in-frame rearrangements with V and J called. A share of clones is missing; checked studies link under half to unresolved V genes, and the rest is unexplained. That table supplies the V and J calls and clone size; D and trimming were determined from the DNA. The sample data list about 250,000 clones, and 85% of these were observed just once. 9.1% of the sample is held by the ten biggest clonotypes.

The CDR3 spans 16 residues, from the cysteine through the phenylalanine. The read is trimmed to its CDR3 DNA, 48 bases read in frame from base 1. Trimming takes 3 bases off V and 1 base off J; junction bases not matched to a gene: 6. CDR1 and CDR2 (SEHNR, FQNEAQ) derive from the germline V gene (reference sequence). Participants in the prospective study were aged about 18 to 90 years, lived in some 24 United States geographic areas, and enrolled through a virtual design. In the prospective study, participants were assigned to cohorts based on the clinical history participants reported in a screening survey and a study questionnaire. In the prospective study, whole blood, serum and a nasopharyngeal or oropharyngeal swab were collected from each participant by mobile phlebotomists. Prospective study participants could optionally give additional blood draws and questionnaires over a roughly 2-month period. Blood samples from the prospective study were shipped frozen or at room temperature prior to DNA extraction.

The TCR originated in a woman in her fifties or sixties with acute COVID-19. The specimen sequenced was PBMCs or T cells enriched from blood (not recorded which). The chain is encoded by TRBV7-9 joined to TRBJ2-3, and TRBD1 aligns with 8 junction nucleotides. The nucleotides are TGTGCCAGCAGCTTGGGCCAGGGGGCAGGCACAGATACGCAGTATTTT. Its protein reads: CASSLGQGAGTDTQYF.